The rows below give T cell receptor beta chains drawn from one sample of a study of blood T cell repertoires in COVID-19. Sequencing used immunoSEQ multiplex PCR; TCRdb keeps in-frame clones, though not all of them. The profile shows about 150,000 clones, roughly 79% of them singletons. Specimen: peripheral blood. These receptor sequences come from an older woman with active or convalescent COVID-19. CDR3s include the opening cysteine and the closing phenylalanine or tryptophan. A D gene is named only where the DNA matches it firmly. Clone size is shown for a subset of rows, as once, few, many or a class of expanded clone.

d_gene,j_gene,abundance,v_gene,CDR3nt,CDR3aa
TRBD2,TRBJ2-1,NA,TRBV7-7,TGTGCCAGCAGCCCTCCGGGGAGCGGGGGGAAGTACAATGAGCAGTTCTTC,CASSPPGSGGKYNEQFF
TRBD2,TRBJ2-1,NA,TRBV5-6,TGTGCCAGCAGCCGGACTAGCGGAGGGAGCTCCTACAATGAGCAGTTCTTC,CASSRTSGGSSYNEQFF
NA,TRBJ1-3,NA,TRBV7-2,TGTGCCAGCAGCTTAAACGCGGGGAGATCTGGAAACACCATATATTTT,CASSLNAGRSGNTIYF
TRBD2,TRBJ2-5,NA,TRBV30,TGTGCCTGGAGTGTAAATCGACTAGCTCGGGCAGAGACCCAGTACTTC,CAWSVNRLARAETQYF
NA,TRBJ1-1,NA,TRBV5-1,TGCGCCAGCAGCTTATTCACCGGCGGAAACACTGAAGCTTTCTTT,CASSLFTGGNTEAFF
NA,TRBJ2-5,once,TRBV5-1,TGCGCCAGCAGCCAGGCCCTGGAGACCCAGTACTTC,CASSQALETQYF
TRBD2,TRBJ2-1,NA,TRBV5-1,TGCGCCAGCAGCGTGGCGACCGCGGGAGGGAACAATGAGCAGTTCTTC,CASSVATAGGNNEQFF
NA,TRBJ1-2,once,TRBV7-2,TGTGCCAGCACCGCGGGTGAGGCTAGGGGCTACACCTTC,CASTAGEARGYTF
TRBD2,TRBJ2-5,NA,TRBV7-2,TGTGCCAGCAGCTTAGCCGGGACTAGCGGGCAAGAGACCCAGTACTTC,CASSLAGTSGQETQYF
TRBD1,TRBJ1-2,NA,TRBV7-2,TGTGCCAGCAGCTTTCCTGACAGGGGTAGGGGAACTGGGTATGGCTACACCTTC,CASSFPDRGRGTGYGYTF
NA,TRBJ2-1,NA,TRBV7-6,TGTGCCAGCAGCCGCGTCCCGGGAGACTACAATGAGCAGTTCTTC,CASSRVPGDYNEQFF
NA,TRBJ1-1,few,TRBV4-2,TGTGCCAGCAGCCAAAAGGGGGAGGGTAGGGCTTTCTTT,CASSQKGEGRAFF
TRBD2,TRBJ2-1,NA,TRBV3-1/TRBV3-2,TGTGCCAGCAGCCAAGGTCGACTAGCGGGAGCCAATGAGCAGTTCTTC,CASSQGRLAGANEQFF
NA,TRBJ1-5,few,TRBV30,TGTGCCTGGACCCCCGGTCGAGGGTATAGCAATCAGCCCCAGCATTTT,CAWTPGRGYSNQPQHF
NA,TRBJ1-2,NA,TRBV11-2,TGTGCCAGCAGCTTAGATATTGAACAGGCCTCCTTCTATGGCTACACCTTC,CASSLDIEQASFYGYTF
TRBD1,TRBJ2-5,NA,TRBV5-1,TGCGCCAGCAGCGCTGGGACAGTTCAAGAGACCCAGTACTTC,CASSAGTVQETQYF
TRBD1,TRBJ1-5,few,TRBV3-1/TRBV3-2,TGTGCCAGCAGCCAAGGGACAGGGGGGAATCAGCCCCAGCATTTT,CASSQGTGGNQPQHF
NA,TRBJ2-1,NA,TRBV6-6,TGTGCCAGCGAGGACAGTCCTTCCTACAATGAGCAGTTCTTC,CASEDSPSYNEQFF
TRBD1,TRBJ2-7,once,TRBV4-3,TGCGCCAGCAGCCAAGATGTACAGGGGACGAACGAGCAGTACTTC,CASSQDVQGTNEQYF
NA,TRBJ1-1,NA,TRBV2,TGTGCCAGCAGCCTCAGGGGCACTGAAGCTTTCTTT,CASSLRGTEAFF
NA,TRBJ2-1,few,TRBV25-1,TGTGCCAGCAGTGTCTATTACAATGAGCAGTTCTTC,CASSVYYNEQFF
NA,TRBJ2-5,NA,TRBV28,TGTGCCAGCATCCCGGGTCCGGGGGTTACCCCTCATCGGGAGACCCAGTACTTC,CASIPGPGVTPHRETQYF
NA,TRBJ1-3,NA,TRBV3-1/TRBV3-2,TGTGCCAGCAGTCGGACAGCCGCCGTCGGCACCATATATTTT,CASSRTAAVGTIYF
TRBD2,TRBJ2-3,NA,TRBV19,TGTGCCAGTAGTGGGAGGGACCTCGGTGGCGGTACGCAGTATTTT,CASSGRDLGGGTQYF
TRBD2,TRBJ2-1,few,TRBV6-4,TGTGCCAGCAGAAGCGGGAGTAGTGATGAGCAGTTCTTC,CASRSGSSDEQFF
TRBD2,TRBJ2-5,NA,TRBV28,TGTGCCAGCAGACTAGCGGGTAGGGAGACCCAGTACTTC,CASRLAGRETQYF
NA,TRBJ1-4,NA,TRBV27,TGTGCCAGCAGTCGATTTCCGGCAACTAATGAAAAACTGTTTTTT,CASSRFPATNEKLFF
TRBD2,TRBJ2-3,NA,TRBV5-1,TGCGCCAGCAGCCCGGCGTTGGGGGGGGGCACAGATACGCAGTATTTT,CASSPALGGGTDTQYF
NA,TRBJ1-5,NA,TRBV6-2/TRBV6-3,TGTGCCAGCAGTGGACGGACTTTTGGCAATCAGCCCCAGCATTTT,CASSGRTFGNQPQHF
TRBD1,TRBJ2-2,NA,TRBV24-1,TGTGCCACCAGTGATTTTCTCAGGACAGGCGCCGGGGAGCTGTTTTTT,CATSDFLRTGAGELFF
TRBD1,TRBJ1-3,NA,TRBV28,TGTGCCAGCAGTTTAGTGGGACAGGCCTCTGGAAACACCATATATTTT,CASSLVGQASGNTIYF
TRBD1,TRBJ1-1,few,TRBV7-2,TGTGCCAGCAGGGGAATAACGACAGGGTATACTGAAGCTTTCTTT,CASRGITTGYTEAFF
TRBD2,TRBJ2-3,NA,TRBV5-1,TGCGCCAGCAGCTTGGAGGGGAGACTAGCGGGGGGCCCAGCGCAGTATTTT,CASSLEGRLAGGPAQYF
TRBD1,TRBJ2-7,NA,TRBV11-2,TGTGCCAGCAGGAAAGGACAGGGGGCCTACGAGCAGTACTTC,CASRKGQGAYEQYF
NA,TRBJ1-2,few,TRBV6-2/TRBV6-3,TGTGCCAGCAGTTACGACAGGACACGCTATGGCTACACCTTC,CASSYDRTRYGYTF
NA,TRBJ1-1,NA,TRBV7-8,TGTGCCAGCAGCCGGGGGAGGAACACTGAAGCTTTCTTT,CASSRGRNTEAFF
TRBD1,TRBJ1-1,NA,TRBV19,TGTGCCAGTAAGGGACAGACCATGAACACTGAAGCTTTCTTT,CASKGQTMNTEAFF
NA,TRBJ1-5,NA,TRBV19,TGTGCCAGTAGTATGACAGCGCACCAGCCCCAGCATTTT,CASSMTAHQPQHF
TRBD1,TRBJ1-2,few,TRBV28,TGTGCCAGCAGTTTAAGCCTGACAGGGATCGGCAACTATGGCTACACCTTC,CASSLSLTGIGNYGYTF
TRBD1,TRBJ1-4,few,TRBV2,TGTGCCAGCAGACAGGGGGCGCGAGAAAAACTGTTTTTT,CASRQGAREKLFF
NA,TRBJ1-2,NA,TRBV5-4,TGTGCCAGCAGCTATGACAGCCTATCCTATGGCTACACCTTC,CASSYDSLSYGYTF
TRBD2,TRBJ2-1,NA,TRBV7-2,TGTGCCAGCAGCTTAGAAAGCGGGGGGGCTAAGGAGCAGTTCTTC,CASSLESGGAKEQFF
NA,TRBJ2-5,NA,TRBV7-6,TGTGCCAGCAGCTTGTTCCAGGGATATTCGGAGACCCAGTACTTC,CASSLFQGYSETQYF
TRBD2,TRBJ2-1,NA,TRBV11-2,TGTGCCAGCAGCTTAGCGGGGGGGTCCCACAATGAGCAGTTCTTC,CASSLAGGSHNEQFF
NA,TRBJ1-1,NA,TRBV29-1,TGCAGCGTTGAAAGCGGTATTGGTCCTGAAGCTTTCTTT,CSVESGIGPEAFF
TRBD1,TRBJ2-6,NA,TRBV19,TGTGCCAGTAGGGGACAGGTATCCCACTCTGGGGCCAACGTCCTGACTTTC,CASRGQVSHSGANVLTF
NA,TRBJ2-3,NA,TRBV19,TGTGCCAGTAGTATCTCAGGGGAGGATACGCAGTATTTT,CASSISGEDTQYF
NA,TRBJ1-4,few,TRBV6-5,TGTGCCAGCAGCAAATACAGGGTGGAGAGTGAAAAACTGTTTTTT,CASSKYRVESEKLFF
NA,TRBJ1-1,few,TRBV7-2,TGTGCCAGCAGCCTCGAAGCTTTCTTT,CASSLEAFF
TRBD1,TRBJ2-7,NA,TRBV7-9,TGTGCCAGCAGCTTACCGGGACAGAGAGACTACGAGCAGTACTTC,CASSLPGQRDYEQYF
NA,TRBJ2-7,NA,TRBV3-1/TRBV3-2,TGTGCCAGCAGCCAAGAGGGGGGTAGCTACGAGCAGTACTTC,CASSQEGGSYEQYF
NA,TRBJ1-1,NA,TRBV7-2,TGTGCCAGCAGCTTAGAGGCCGGGACAAGGAACACTGAAGCTTTCTTT,CASSLEAGTRNTEAFF
TRBD2,TRBJ2-3,NA,TRBV2,TGTGCCAGCAGTGAACGATTTAGCGGGGGGGCCTTGGATACGCAGTATTTT,CASSERFSGGALDTQYF
TRBD1,TRBJ2-1,once,TRBV9,TGTGCCAGCAGCGGCGGACAGGGGACCTACAATGAGCAGTTCTTC,CASSGGQGTYNEQFF
TRBD1,TRBJ2-5,NA,TRBV10-3,TGTGCCATCAGGTCACAGGGGGCAGGCGAAGAGACCCAGTACTTC,CAIRSQGAGEETQYF
NA,TRBJ2-1,NA,TRBV15,TGTGCCACCAGCCCCCGGCAGGGGTTTACCTACAATGAGCAGTTCTTC,CATSPRQGFTYNEQFF
NA,TRBJ1-5,NA,TRBV27,TGTGCCAGCAGGAACACAGGTTTAAGAGATCAGCCCCAGCATTTT,CASRNTGLRDQPQHF
TRBD2,TRBJ2-1,NA,TRBV29-1,TGCAGCGTATCTCTGGGCGGGAGGGCCACGGATGAGCAGTTCTTC,CSVSLGGRATDEQFF
NA,TRBJ1-1,NA,TRBV10-2,TGCGCCAGCAGTGGCATAGACAGTGGGAACACTGAAGCTTTCTTT,CASSGIDSGNTEAFF